The 11 T cell receptor beta chains below all came from one sample that was sequenced in a study of Graves' ophthalmopathy and Graves' hyperthyroidism. The authors amplified TCR beta CDR3 regions, and they did so from RNA transcripts for repertoire sequencing. The first-round RT-PCR employed HTBI primers together with the Qiagen OneStep RT-PCR kit. A multiplex PCR was then performed as the second round. Each CDR3 protein is one row after TCRdb ran MiXCR on the multiplex PCR reads. The top ten clones hold about 4% of a sample with around 520,000 distinct CDR3 sequences, roughly 40% of them seen once. The sequenced sample consisted of peripheral blood or thyroid tissue (not recorded which). All receptors come from an adult man with Graves' hyperthyroidism.

Details on this clonotype: With a much larger clone just one base away, this may be a read error. V and J are TRBV9 and TRBJ1-2; perhaps TRBD1 as D (5 bases). The length of the CDR3 is 14 residues. Germline V lookup: CDR1 SGDLS, CDR2 YYNGEE. CDR3 DNA sequence: TGTGCCAGCAGTCGCAGGGACCCTAACCATGGCTACACCTTC. Protein product: CASSRRDPNHGYTF.

This clonotype was counted at least ten times. V usage is TRBV2 and J usage is TRBJ2-6; no firm D call. Trimming cost V 1 base and J 1 base, with 8 bases left between them. Per the germline V gene, CDR1 is SNHLY and CDR2 is FYNNEI. The CDR3 covers 16 residues. For the CDR3, the DNA is TGTGCCAGCAGTGAAGACAGACCGTCTGGGGCCAACGTCCTGACTTTC. It encodes CASSEDRPSGANVLTF.

This clonotype was seen more than once but under ten times. This chain joins TRBV7-6 and TRBJ2-2; D is ambiguous. Per the germline V gene, CDR1 is SGHVS and CDR2 is FNYEAQ. V was clipped by 5 bases and J by 4 bases, with 14 bases between them. The CDR3 is 15 amino acids. The CDR3 here is CASSPRDAATGELFF. CDR3 coding DNA: TGTGCCAGCAGCCCCCGCGATGCGGCCACCGGGGAGCTGTTTTTT. The full variable domain, its missing parts supplied by reference TRBV7-6 and TRBJ2-2, is GAGVSQSPRYKVTKRGQDVALRCDPISGHVSLYWYRQALGQGPEFLTYFNYEAQQDKSGLPNDRFSAERPEGSISTLTIQRTEQRDSAMYRCASSPRDAATGELFFGEGSRLTVL.

The V gene is TRBV7-8, the J gene TRBJ2-7, with 9 nucleotides matching TRBD1. The germline CDR1 and CDR2 sequences are SGHVS and FQNEAQ. The CDR3 sequence is 15 residues long. Trimming removed 5 bases from V and 7 bases from J; junction bases left unmatched: 12. The CDR3 DNA is TGTGCCAGCAGCCAAACCGGGACAGGGCTTGGGGAGCAGTACTTC. This sequence encodes CASSQTGTGLGEQYF. The full variable domain, rest sourced from reference TRBV7-8 and TRBJ2-7, is GAGVSQSPRYKVAKRGQDVALRCDPISGHVSLFWYQQALGQGPEFLTYFQNEAQLDKSGLPSDRFFAERPEGSVSTLKIQRTQQEDSAVYLCASSQTGTGLGEQYFGPGTRLTVT.

This clonotype occurred many times. The rearrangement uses TRBV6-5 and TRBJ2-7; 9 bases map to TRBD1. CDR3 length: 16 amino acids. V lost 0 bases to trimming and J lost 1 base; unmatched junction nucleotides: 4. Germline loops: CDR1 MNHEY, CDR2 SVGAGI. DNA of the CDR3: TGTGCCAGCAGTTACTCGGGGGACAGGGCGTCCTACGAGCAGTACTTC. The encoded protein is CASSYSGDRASYEQYF.

A word on this clonotype: This may be a read error: a much more frequent sequence differs by one nucleotide. The chain recombines TRBV10-3 with TRBJ1-2; D might be TRBD1 (5 bases). This CDR3 contains 13 residues. The germline V gene encodes CDR1 ENHRY and CDR2 SYGVKD. Deletions cut 6 bases from V and 5 bases from J, with 13 bases between. CDR3 DNA: TGTGCCATCAGGGGGGGGATAGGATATGGCTACACCTTC. Encoded protein: CAIRGGIGYGYTF.

About this clonotype: This sequence may be a read error, since a much larger clone differs from it by one base. This sequence joins TRBV24-1 and TRBJ1-5; possible D gene TRBD1, 6 bases. This CDR3 is 15 amino acids long. Trimming shortened V by 4 bases and J by 1 base, and 10 bases separated the two germline ends. Germline assignment: CDR1 KGHDR and CDR2 SFDVKD. CDR3 sequence reads: CATSDPGQSNQPQHF. DNA for the CDR3: TGTGCCACCAGTGACCCGGGACAAAGCAATCAGCCCCAGCATTTT.

The chain links TRBV7-8 to TRBJ1-2; the D gene is possibly TRBD1 (6 bases). The CDR3 has 15 residues. The V and J ends lost 4 bases and 6 bases respectively, with 18 bases between them. In germline, CDR1 is SGHVS, CDR2 FQNEAQ. In DNA form, the CDR3 reads TGTGCCAGCAGCTCCCACCCAGGGGCGGGGAATGGCTACACCTTC. Its translation is CASSSHPGAGNGYTF.

Worth noting for this clonotype: As the CDR3 is not closed by the conserved phenylalanine or tryptophan, this likely results from a read error. It is unclear where the CDR3 begins or ends on the DNA, so no DNA is shown, and the CDR3 is as TCRdb lists it. The V call is TRBV12-3 or TRBV12-4, the J call TRBJ2-6. The CDR3 has 8 residues if both end residues are counted. The chain's CDR3 is CASSLTAY.

This clonotype was seen a few times. The rearrangement links TRBV7-9 to TRBJ2-3, with 10 bases identical to TRBD2. The CDR3 has 14 residues. V was pared by 3 bases and J by 6 bases, with 3 bases of the junction left unmatched. CDR1 and CDR2 from the germline V gene are SEHNR and FQNEAQ (reference sequence). CDR3 region: CASSLEGLADTQYF. As DNA, the CDR3 is TGTGCCAGCAGCTTGGAGGGACTAGCGGATACGCAGTATTTT.

The chain has TRBV6-6 and TRBJ2-2, with 9 bases aligning to TRBD1. CDR3 length equals 14 residues. J gave up 4 bases and V 10 bases, and 7 bases lay outside the gene matches. The germline V gene encodes CDR1 MNHNY and CDR2 SVGAGI (reference sequence). DNA for the CDR3: TGTGCCATCCGGGACAGGGATTCCACCGGGGAGCTGTTTTTT. Amino acids: CAIRDRDSTGELFF.